The rows below give T cell receptor beta chains drawn from one sample of a study of T cell responses to AZD1222 COVID-19 vaccine. TCRdb's copy holds only in-frame clones and misses some; the assay was immunoSEQ multiplex PCR. The sample shows around 140,000 clones, around 93% of them seen only once. Here the sequenced sample was peripheral blood, taken 28 days after the second AZD1222 dose. These TCRs come from an adult who received the AZD1222 COVID-19 vaccine. CDR3s include the opening cysteine and the closing phenylalanine or tryptophan. D genes are given only for firm matches. Clone size is stated in some rows and not others, as once, few, many or a class when expanded.

d_call j_call clone_size v_call cdr3_aa cdr3_nt
TRBD1 TRBJ1-5 . TRBV28 CASSPTQGLGNQPQHF TGTGCCAGCAGTCCCACACAGGGGCTAGGCAATCAGCCCCAGCATTTT
TRBD1 TRBJ1-2 . TRBV7-2 CASSSGQGRYYGYTF TGTGCCAGCAGCTCCGGACAGGGTCGTTACTATGGCTACACCTTC
. TRBJ2-5 . TRBV24-1 CATQGGWGTQYF TGTGCCACCCAAGGGGGTTGGGGGACCCAGTACTTC
TRBD1 TRBJ2-1 . TRBV5-1 CASSSLEGALGEQFF TGCGCCAGCAGCTCACTAGAGGGGGCTTTGGGTGAGCAGTTCTTC
TRBD1 TRBJ1-1 . TRBV5-8 CASRDRLAEAFF TGTGCCAGCAGGGACAGGCTGGCTGAAGCTTTCTTT
. TRBJ1-5 . TRBV28 CASSSGVNIQPQHF TGTGCCAGCAGTTCGGGGGTTAATATTCAGCCCCAGCATTTT
TRBD1 TRBJ2-7 . TRBV7-2 CASSTRRTGLYEQYF TGTGCCAGCAGCACAAGGCGGACAGGGCTTTACGAGCAGTACTTC
TRBD2 TRBJ2-3 . TRBV30 CAWSALAGGTHTQYF TGTGCCTGGAGTGCCCTAGCGGGAGGGACCCATACGCAGTATTTT
. TRBJ1-1 . TRBV28 CASSLFAEAFF TGTGCCAGCAGTTTGTTTGCTGAAGCTTTCTTT
. TRBJ1-5 . TRBV2 CASTEVGRGSNQPQHF TGTGCCAGCACTGAGGTGGGCAGGGGTAGCAATCAGCCCCAGCATTTT
. TRBJ1-4 . TRBV28 CASSRSGTARGEKLFF TGTGCCAGCAGCCGCTCGGGGACCGCAAGAGGTGAAAAACTGTTTTTT
. TRBJ1-2 . TRBV25-1 CASNGGSHNYGYTF TGTGCCAGCAACGGGGGGAGCCATAACTATGGCTACACCTTC
. TRBJ2-1 . TRBV27 CASSLGLHATNEQFF TGTGCCAGCAGTTTAGGGCTGCACGCCACCAATGAGCAGTTCTTC
. TRBJ2-1 . TRBV19 CASSTAWILGANNEQFF TGTGCCAGTAGTACCGCCTGGATTTTAGGTGCCAACAATGAGCAGTTCTTC
TRBD1 TRBJ1-3 . TRBV3-1/TRBV3-2 CASSPMTGSGNTIYF TGTGCCAGCAGCCCAATGACAGGGAGCGGAAACACCATATATTTT
TRBD1 TRBJ2-7 . TRBV5-6 CASSYDRGSYEQYF TGTGCCAGCAGCTACGACAGGGGTAGCTACGAGCAGTACTTC
TRBD2 TRBJ2-7 . TRBV5-5 CASSFRGGSLAYEQYF TGTGCCAGCAGCTTTCGCGGGGGGTCCCTCGCCTACGAGCAGTACTTC
. TRBJ1-1 . TRBV15 CATSRDPLASGAEAFF TGTGCCACCAGCAGAGATCCTCTGGCGTCGGGCGCTGAAGCTTTCTTT
TRBD1 TRBJ1-3 . TRBV4-3 CASSPGQAGNTIYF TGCGCCAGCAGCCCGGGACAGGCTGGAAACACCATATATTTT
. TRBJ1-5 . TRBV7-2 CASSWVGGSNQPQHF TGTGCCAGCAGCTGGGTCGGGGGTAGCAATCAGCCCCAGCATTTT
. TRBJ1-5 . TRBV5-8 CASSLKTGSSNQPQHF TGTGCCAGCAGCTTGAAGACAGGTTCAAGCAATCAGCCCCAGCATTTT
. TRBJ1-5 . TRBV20-1 CSASMTPGAQHF TGCAGTGCTAGTATGACCCCCGGTGCCCAGCATTTT
TRBD1 TRBJ2-7 . TRBV6-2/TRBV6-3 CASSYGGAGGREQYF TGTGCCAGCAGTTACGGTGGGGCAGGGGGCAGGGAGCAGTACTTC
. TRBJ1-6 . TRBV10-3 CAIRGGTDNSPLHF TGTGCCATCCGAGGTGGGACGGATAATTCACCCCTCCACTTT
. TRBJ2-6 . TRBV7-2 CASTLVSSGANVLTF TGTGCCAGCACCCTGGTTAGTTCCGGGGCCAACGTCCTGACTTTC
. TRBJ2-7 . TRBV6-5 CASSYSIRYEQYF TGTGCCAGCAGTTACTCGATCCGTTACGAGCAGTACTTC
. TRBJ2-1 . TRBV10-1 CASSEWRGTYNEQFF TGCGCCAGCAGTGAGTGGCGGGGAACCTACAATGAGCAGTTCTTC
. TRBJ1-6 . TRBV7-9 CASSPGGGAANSPLHF TGTGCCAGCAGCCCCGGAGGCGGGGCCGCGAATTCACCCCTCCACTTT
TRBD2 TRBJ2-1 . TRBV4-3 CASSHLGGRNEQFF TGCGCCAGCAGCCACTTGGGGGGGAGGAATGAGCAGTTCTTC
TRBD1 TRBJ1-1 . TRBV7-2 CASSMTGGRRNTEAFF TGTGCCAGCAGCATGACAGGGGGTCGACGGAACACTGAAGCTTTCTTT
TRBD2 TRBJ2-7 few TRBV6-2/TRBV6-3 CASSYSASGSSEQYF TGTGCCAGCAGTTACTCGGCTAGCGGGAGCAGCGAGCAGTACTTC